This TCR beta chain was profiled in a study of OX40 agonist ivuxolimab in advanced cancers. Looked up from germline, CDR1 is SEHNR and CDR2 is FQNEAQ (reference sequence). CDR3 size: 17 residues. The table came from immunoSEQ multiplex PCR; TCRdb's copy has only in-frame clones and leaves some out. The sample yields roughly 90,000 clones, 75% to 95% seen once. Study findings and constraints: More expanded clones were seen, on average, in CD8+ T cells than in CD4+.

Notes on this clone: Its antigen is currently unknown.

This receptor was taken from an adult with an advanced solid tumor such as melanoma, head and neck, liver or kidney cancer. The V and J genes are TRBV7-9 and TRBJ2-5, with 7 bases that match TRBD2. Near its end, the DNA agrees better with TRBJ2-7, so the J call may be wrong. The sequencing here drew on CD4+ or CD8+ T cells sorted from blood, taken in a trial of the OX40 agonist ivuxolimab. CDR3 protein: CASSSTTGRRGSYEQYF. The CDR3 DNA sequence: TGTGCCAGCAGCTCCACGACCGGGAGGCGAGGGTCCTACGAGCAGTACTTC.